Sequencing of this T cell receptor beta chain was carried out in a study of Graves' ophthalmopathy and Graves' hyperthyroidism (dated by TCRdb to the late 2010s). Regarding the research as a whole: Peripheral blood was collected at initial diagnosis, prior to any treatment. The roughly 91 discovery patients were randomly divided into training and test sets at a 7:3 ratio. Following sample collection, hyperthyroidism patients were given methimazole at a starting dose of 30 mg daily, and ophthalmopathy patients were given high-dose intravenous methylprednisolone. The study used TCR beta repertoire signatures to distinguish Graves' ophthalmopathy from Graves' hyperthyroidism and to predict progression to ophthalmopathy. In total, some 130 blood samples were TCR-sequenced: fewer than 50 ophthalmopathy, approximately 75 hyperthyroidism and approximately 17 hyperthyroidism-to-ophthalmopathy patients. To explore V-J signatures distinguishing ophthalmopathy from hyperthyroidism, a discovery set of some 100 patients (roughly 45 ophthalmopathy, 57 stable hyperthyroidism) was enrolled. For independent validation, a separate cohort was made up of fewer than 20 hyperthyroidism patients plus 17 patients who later progressed from hyperthyroidism to ophthalmopathy. In more than 5 hyperthyroidism patients, the T-cell repertoire of thyroid tissue was compared with the T-cell repertoire of blood. Overall study results and their limits: Most expanded thyroid clonotypes with frequency above 0.001 were also detected in blood, suggesting blood repertoires may reflect the thyroid immune response. Ophthalmopathy was separated from stable hyperthyroidism by the 13-signature model with about 85% sensitivity and around 81% specificity in cross-validation and with 80%/75% in the test set. In validation, the model predicted ophthalmopathy progression with about 71% sensitivity and roughly 72% specificity; roughly 11 predicted patients were CT-confirmed with GO in a median of about 7.1 months. Sample size was not statistically predetermined, and group allocation was not concealed from the investigators.

For repertoire sequencing, TCR beta CDR3 regions were amplified from RNA transcripts. HTBI primers and the Qiagen OneStep RT-PCR kit were used in a first-round RT-PCR, which was followed by a second-round multiplex PCR, size selection and purification. Libraries were sequenced on an Illumina HiSeq2000 using paired-end 100 bp reads. The study's own analysis went as follows. SOAPnuke was used for read processing, and reads with adapters, uncalled bases, a mean Phred below 15, or no exact constant-primer or identifier match were discarded. COPE v1.2.5 was used to merge the high-quality paired reads. Each unique nucleotide sequence was treated as a clonotype, and MiTCR v1.1 was used to align the clonotypes to the IMGT TRB V, D and J references. Only V-J combinations with frequency above 0.0001 were analysed, covering approximately 99% of repertoires. A TCR clonal expansion and chaos score per V-J combination was defined as the ratio of F50 clonal expansion to chaos observed in the TCRdist matrix. Welch's t-statistics and random forest were used to reduce features to approximately 13 V-J combinations, which were fed into a naive Bayes classifier. The Morisita-Horn index was used to measure how similar the thyroid and blood repertoires were. TCRdb trimmed public reads at Q25 via fastp, called clones via MiXCR and kept in-frame beta chains. Each entry merges the rows of one CDR3 protein and shows their most common DNA and genes. The V and J calls here are based on TCRdb, not the publication. This sample lists 150,000 to 200,000 distinct CDR3 sequences; less than 45% were detected once. The ten largest clones capture roughly 6% of the sample.

This clonotype showed up just a few times. Its antigen has not been determined. No much larger clone is present one base from it, and per-base qualities are unavailable. Ophthalmopathy patients had moderately to severely active disease, Clinical Activity Score of at least 3, NOSPECS grade of at least 4, and disease duration under 3 months. Patients with other autoimmune diseases, uncontrolled infections, pregnancy or lactation were excluded. Diagnosis relied on clinical symptoms, serum thyroxine, TRAb, thyroid ultrasound and orbital computed tomography. PBMCs were isolated from 7.5 to 10 ml of fresh peripheral blood by Ficoll-Paque density gradient centrifugation. Total RNA was extracted using Trizol reagent, and RNA quality was checked on an Agilent 2100 Bioanalyzer. The CDR3 sequence holds 20 residues, the cysteine and phenylalanine included. Solely the CDR3 DNA is kept, with 60 bases framed from the first base. V is cut back by 7 bases and J by 3 bases, with 22 bases in the junction unmatched. Sequences MNHEY (CDR1) and SVGEGT (CDR2) are obtained from the germline V gene.

The sample comprised peripheral blood. Recombination linked TRBV6-2 or TRBV6-3 to TRBJ2-7, with 12 middle bases fitting TRBD2. The sequence derives from a woman aged 40 to 50 with Graves' ophthalmopathy. Donor details come from another sample of the same person, matched by shared clones. The sequenced DNA is TGTGCCAGCACCCAAGGAAGGGCCCTGCGGACTAGCGGGGCTAGCTACGAGCAGTACTTC. The resulting protein is CASTQGRALRTSGASYEQYF.